This T cell receptor (beta chain) was sequenced in a study of blood T cell repertoires in COVID-19. TCRdb keeps only in-frame clones here, not all; method: immunoSEQ multiplex PCR. This sample has around 150,000 clones, with roughly 84% found just once. The V gene's germline CDR1 is SGHAT and CDR2 FQNNGV. V trimming: 4 bases; J trimming: 8 bases; junction bases outside the gene matches: 13. The CDR3 is made up of 15 amino acids. The sequence derives from a woman aged 55-75 years who had recovered from COVID-19. Sequenced material: PBMCs or T cells enriched from blood (not recorded which). The gene calls are TRBV11-2 and TRBJ1-2; TRBD1 matches 7 bases. The CDR3 DNA sequence: TGTGCCAGCAGCTCCCGCCGGGGGACAGCTGGCGGCTACACCTTC. Its translation: CASSSRRGTAGGYTF.